The present T cell receptor (beta chain) was sequenced within a study of graft-versus-host responses after intestinal transplantation. Data came from immunoSEQ multiplex PCR; TCRdb stores just in-frame clones and leaves some out. Of fewer than 30,000 clones listed, about 85% are singletons. Per the germline V gene, CDR1 is WSHSY and CDR2 is SAAADI. The CDR3 sequence is 14 residues long. The V and J ends lost 6 bases and 6 bases, in that order; junction bases with no gene match: 7. V is TRBV10-2 and J is TRBJ1-5, with 8 bases matching TRBD1. The clonotype comes from a human patient who received an intestinal transplant, so some T cells may come from the graft donor. The starting material was PBMCs, obtained around 62 weeks after intestinal transplantation. The CDR3 region has the DNA TGCGCCAGCAGCCCAGGACAGGGATCTCAGCCCCAGCATTTT. The encoded protein is CASSPGQGSQPQHF.